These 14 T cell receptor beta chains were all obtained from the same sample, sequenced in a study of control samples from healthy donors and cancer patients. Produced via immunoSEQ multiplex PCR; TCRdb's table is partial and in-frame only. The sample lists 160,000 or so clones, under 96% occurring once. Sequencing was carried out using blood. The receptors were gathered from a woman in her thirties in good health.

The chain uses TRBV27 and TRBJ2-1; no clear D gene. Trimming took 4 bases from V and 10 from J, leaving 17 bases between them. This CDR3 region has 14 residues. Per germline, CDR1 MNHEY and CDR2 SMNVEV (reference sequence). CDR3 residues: CASSSRVGAWEQFF. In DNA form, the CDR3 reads TGTGCCAGCAGTTCCCGAGTAGGCGCCTGGGAGCAGTTCTTC.

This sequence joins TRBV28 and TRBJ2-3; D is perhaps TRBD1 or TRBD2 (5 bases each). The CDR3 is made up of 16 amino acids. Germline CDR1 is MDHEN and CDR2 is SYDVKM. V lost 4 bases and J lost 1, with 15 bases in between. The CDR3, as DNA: TGTGCCAGCAGTTCCCCCCGAGGGGTTGGCACAGATACGCAGTATTTT. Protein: CASSSPRGVGTDTQYF.

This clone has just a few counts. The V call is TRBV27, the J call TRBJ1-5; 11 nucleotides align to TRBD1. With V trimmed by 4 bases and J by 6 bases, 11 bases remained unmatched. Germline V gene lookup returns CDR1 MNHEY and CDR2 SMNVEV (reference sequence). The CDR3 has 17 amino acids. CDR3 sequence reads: CASSSLTGTGGSQPQHF. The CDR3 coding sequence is TGTGCCAGCAGTTCTCTCACCGGGACAGGGGGATCTCAGCCCCAGCATTTT.

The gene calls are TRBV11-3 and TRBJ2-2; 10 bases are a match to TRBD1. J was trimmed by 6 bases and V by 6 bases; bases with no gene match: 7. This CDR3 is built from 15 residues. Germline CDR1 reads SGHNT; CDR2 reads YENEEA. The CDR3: CASRAGTGESGELFF. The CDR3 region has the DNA TGTGCCAGCAGGGCCGGGACAGGGGAGTCCGGGGAGCTGTTTTTT.

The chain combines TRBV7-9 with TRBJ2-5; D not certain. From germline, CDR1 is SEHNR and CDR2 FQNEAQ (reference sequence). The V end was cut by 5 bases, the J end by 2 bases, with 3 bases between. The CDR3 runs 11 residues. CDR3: CASSIQETQYF. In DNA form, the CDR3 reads TGTGCCAGCAGCATTCAAGAGACCCAGTACTTC.

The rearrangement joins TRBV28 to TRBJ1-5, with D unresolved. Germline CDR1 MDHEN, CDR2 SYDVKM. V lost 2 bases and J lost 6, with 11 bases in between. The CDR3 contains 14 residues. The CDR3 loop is CASSLVLPPQPQHF. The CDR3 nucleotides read TGTGCCAGCAGTTTAGTACTGCCCCCTCAGCCCCAGCATTTT. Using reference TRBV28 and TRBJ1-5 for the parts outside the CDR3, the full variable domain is DVKVTQSSRYLVKRTGEKVFLECVQDMDHENMFWYRQDPGLGLRLIYFSYDVKMKEKGDIPEGYSVSREKKERFSLILESASTNQTSMYLCASSLVLPPQPQHFGDGTRLSIL.

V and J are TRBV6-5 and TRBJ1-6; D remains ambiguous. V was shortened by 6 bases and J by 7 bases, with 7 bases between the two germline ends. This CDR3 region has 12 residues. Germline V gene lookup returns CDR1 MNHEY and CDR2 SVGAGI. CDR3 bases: TGTGCCAGCAGAAAAGACAATTCACCCCTCCACTTT. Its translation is CASRKDNSPLHF.

CDR3 in amino acids: CASSFLPTNEQFF. Here the CDR3 DNA reads TGTGCCAGCAGCTTCTTACCCACCAATGAGCAGTTCTTC. The chain carries TRBV11-3 and TRBJ2-1; D not resolved. V lost 3 bases, J lost 6 bases, and 9 bases lay in between. CDR1 is SGHNT and CDR2 is YENEEA in the germline V gene. The CDR3 is 13 residues long. Filled out from reference TRBV11-3 and TRBJ2-1, the complete variable domain reads EAGVVQSPRYKIIEKKQPVAFWCNPISGHNTLYWYLQNLGQGPELLIRYENEEAVDDSQLPKDRFSAERLKGVDSTLKIQPAELGDSAVYLCASSFLPTNEQFFGPGTRLTVL.

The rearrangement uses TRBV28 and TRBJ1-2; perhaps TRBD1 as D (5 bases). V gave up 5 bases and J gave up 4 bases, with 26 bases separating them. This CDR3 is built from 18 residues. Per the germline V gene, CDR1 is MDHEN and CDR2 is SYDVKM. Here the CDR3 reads CASSPGGLKGFTGYGYTF. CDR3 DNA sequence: TGTGCCAGCAGTCCGGGGGGTTTGAAAGGGTTTACGGGCTATGGCTACACCTTC.

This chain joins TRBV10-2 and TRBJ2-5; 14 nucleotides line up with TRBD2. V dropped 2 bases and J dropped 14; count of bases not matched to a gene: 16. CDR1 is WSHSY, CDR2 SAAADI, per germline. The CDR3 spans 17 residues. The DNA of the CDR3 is TGCGCCAGCAGTGAGGCGTCGGGGGGACTAGCGGGGGCGGCCATCTACTTC. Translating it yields CASSEASGGLAGAAIYF.

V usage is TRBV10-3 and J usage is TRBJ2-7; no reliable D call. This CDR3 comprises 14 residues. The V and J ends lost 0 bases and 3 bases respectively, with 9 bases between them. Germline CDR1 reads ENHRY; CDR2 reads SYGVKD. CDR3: CAISESGVGYEQYF. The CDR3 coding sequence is TGTGCCATCAGTGAGTCTGGGGTCGGCTACGAGCAGTACTTC.

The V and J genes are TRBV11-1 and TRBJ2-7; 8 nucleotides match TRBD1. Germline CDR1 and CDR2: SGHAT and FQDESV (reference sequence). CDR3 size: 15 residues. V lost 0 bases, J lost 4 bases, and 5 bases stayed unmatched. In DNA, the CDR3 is TGTGCCAGCAGCTTAGCCCGGACAGGGTTTTACGAGCAGTACTTC. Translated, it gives CASSLARTGFYEQYF.

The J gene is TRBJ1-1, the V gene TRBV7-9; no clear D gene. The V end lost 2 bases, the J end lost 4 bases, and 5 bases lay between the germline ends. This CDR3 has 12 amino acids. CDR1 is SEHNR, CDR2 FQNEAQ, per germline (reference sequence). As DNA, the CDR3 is TGTGCCAGCAGCTTATTAACCACTGAAGCTTTCTTT. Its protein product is CASSLLTTEAFF.

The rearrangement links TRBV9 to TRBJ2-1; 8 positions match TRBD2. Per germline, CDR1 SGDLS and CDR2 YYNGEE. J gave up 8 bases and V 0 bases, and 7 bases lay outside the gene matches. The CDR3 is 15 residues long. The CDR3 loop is CASSVEGTRVDEQFF. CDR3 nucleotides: TGTGCCAGCAGCGTAGAAGGGACTAGAGTTGATGAGCAGTTCTTC.